A single TCR beta chain is shown here with its context. The data were produced by immunoSEQ multiplex PCR, yet TCRdb's version contains in-frame clones alone and is incomplete. The table records around 29,000 clones, 85% of them present only once. The sample is drawn from a study of OX40 agonist ivuxolimab in advanced cancers. Per germline, CDR1 LNHNV and CDR2 YYDKDF (reference sequence). This CDR3 is built from 13 residues. Trimming pared 7 bases from V and 3 bases from J, leaving 12 bases between. Specimen: CD4+ or CD8+ T cells sorted from blood, collected in a trial of the OX40 agonist ivuxolimab. The chain is built from TRBV15 and TRBJ2-5; perhaps TRBD1 as D (6 bases). The receptor comes from an adult with an advanced solid tumor such as melanoma, head and neck, liver or kidney cancer. CDR3 protein: CATTVSGEETQYF. DNA of the CDR3: TGTGCCACCACTGTTTCAGGGGAAGAGACCCAGTACTTC. Using reference TRBV15 and TRBJ2-5 for the parts outside the CDR3, the full variable domain is DAMVIQNPRYQVTQFGKPVTLSCSQTLNHNVMYWYQQKSSQAPKLLFHYYDKDFNNEADTPDNFQSRRPNTSFCFLDIRSPGLGDTAMYLCATTVSGEETQYFGPGTRLLVL.